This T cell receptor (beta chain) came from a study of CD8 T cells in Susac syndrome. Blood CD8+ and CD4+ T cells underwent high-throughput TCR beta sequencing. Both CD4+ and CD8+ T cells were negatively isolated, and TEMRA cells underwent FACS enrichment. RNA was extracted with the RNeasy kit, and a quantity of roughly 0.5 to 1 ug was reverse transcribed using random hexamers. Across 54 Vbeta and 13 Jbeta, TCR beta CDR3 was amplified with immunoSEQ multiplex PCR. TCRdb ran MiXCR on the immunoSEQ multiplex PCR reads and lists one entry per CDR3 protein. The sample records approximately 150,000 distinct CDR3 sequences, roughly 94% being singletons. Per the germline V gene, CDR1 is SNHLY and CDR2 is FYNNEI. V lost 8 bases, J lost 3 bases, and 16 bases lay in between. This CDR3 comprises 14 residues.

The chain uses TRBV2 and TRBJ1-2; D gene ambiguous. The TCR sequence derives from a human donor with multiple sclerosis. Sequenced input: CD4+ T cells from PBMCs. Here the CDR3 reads CASLNDVQDYGYTF. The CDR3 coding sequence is TGTGCCAGCCTTAATGACGTCCAGGACTATGGCTACACCTTC.